Each of the 28 T cell receptor beta chains below was sequenced from the same sample in a study of beta chain features in type 1 diabetes. The sequenced template was cDNA made from the entire isolated RNA. Clones were sequenced by immunoSEQ multiplex PCR, and TCRdb holds only the in-frame ones, with some missing. The top ten hold 0.02% to 0.03% of the sample, which has fewer than 900,000 clones, 17% seen once. Sequences were obtained from naive CD4+ T cells from blood. These receptors were obtained from a woman aged 18-29 years in good health.

V gene TRBV6-1 combines with J gene TRBJ2-1; 8 bases align to TRBD1. The V gene's germline CDR1 is MNHNS and CDR2 SASEGT. The length of the CDR3 is 12 residues. Losses at the gene ends were 5 bases for V and 13 bases for J; bases not matched to a gene: 7. The CDR3 nucleotides are TGTGCCAGCAGTCCGGGGACAGGATCCCAGTTCTTC. Translated, it gives CASSPGTGSQFF.

The chain uses TRBV7-9 and TRBJ2-7; 9 bases fit TRBD1. This CDR3 region has 15 residues. V lost 5 bases to trimming and J lost 5 bases; unmatched junction nucleotides: 10. Germline V lookup: CDR1 SEHNR, CDR2 FQNEAQ (reference sequence). The CDR3 loop is CASSPIRDRANEQYF. DNA for the CDR3: TGTGCCAGCAGCCCCATCCGGGACAGGGCCAACGAGCAGTACTTC. The full variable domain, completed using reference TRBV7-9 and TRBJ2-7, is DTGVSQNPRHKITKRGQNVTFRCDPISEHNRLYWYRQTLGQGPEFLTYFQNEAQLEKSRLLSDRFSAERPKGSFSTLEIQRTEQGDSAMYLCASSPIRDRANEQYFGPGTRLTVT.

CDR3 sequence reads: CASSHARSGGKETQYF. In DNA form, the CDR3 reads TGTGCCAGCAGCCACGCACGGAGTGGCGGAAAAGAGACCCAGTACTTC. The chain is built from TRBV4-2 and TRBJ2-5; D remains unclear. The CDR3 totals 16 residues. The germline gives CDR1 LGHNA, CDR2 YNFKEQ. Trimming removed 3 bases at V and 3 bases at J, with 17 bases between.

This clone was observed a handful of times. The CDR3 is CAGELANYGYTF. In DNA, the CDR3 is TGTGCCGGTGAATTAGCTAACTATGGCTACACCTTC. The chain has TRBV2 and TRBJ1-2; D remains unclear. The germline gives CDR1 SNHLY, CDR2 FYNNEI. V lost 11 bases and J lost 0, with 10 bases in between. This CDR3 is built from 12 residues. The variable domain in full, completed from reference TRBV2 and TRBJ1-2, reads EPEVTQTPSHQVTQMGQEVILRCVPISNHLYFYWYRQILGQKVEFLVSFYNNEISEKSEIFDDQFSVERPDGSNFTLKIRSTKLEDSAMYFCAGELANYGYTFGSGTRLTVV.

This clone was counted between two and nine times. Within the sample, other DNA sequences also encode this same CDR3. The chain joins TRBV28 to TRBJ1-2; 10 positions match TRBD1. The germline V gene has CDR1 MDHEN and CDR2 SYDVKM. The CDR3 covers 13 residues. V lost 4 bases to trimming and J lost 5 bases; unmatched junction nucleotides: 1. The CDR3 DNA follows: TGTGCCAGCAGTTCGGGACAGGGGTATGGCTACACCTTC. This encodes CASSSGQGYGYTF.

The rearrangement links TRBV7-9 to TRBJ2-7; 8 bases line up with TRBD1. Germline CDR1 SEHNR, CDR2 FQNEAQ (reference sequence). The CDR3 loop spans 13 amino acids. The junction had 7 bases not matched to a gene; V was cut back by 6 bases and J by 6 bases. CDR3 nucleotide sequence: TGTGCCAGCAGATACACAGGGGGAGGCGAGCAGTACTTC. Protein: CASRYTGGGEQYF.

The table lists this clone with a few counts. CDR3 loop: CASQGGLAVTAKNIQYF. CDR3 nucleotides: TGTGCCAGCCAGGGGGGACTAGCGGTAACTGCCAAAAACATTCAGTACTTC. V is TRBV2 and J is TRBJ2-4; 11 nucleotides agree with TRBD2. CDR3 length equals 17 residues. V gave up 8 bases and J gave up 1 base; unmatched junction bases: 10. Germline V lookup: CDR1 SNHLY, CDR2 FYNNEI.

This clone has more than one count but fewer than ten. V usage is TRBV2 and J usage is TRBJ2-7, with D maybe TRBD2 (5 bases). The length of the CDR3 is 15 residues. Trimming shortened V by 0 bases and J by 2 bases, and 11 bases separated the two germline ends. From germline, CDR1 is SNHLY and CDR2 FYNNEI. CDR3 sequence (DNA): TGTGCCAGCAGTGAAGCAGCTAGCCGCGCCTACGAGCAGTACTTC. It yields the protein CASSEAASRAYEQYF.

This clone was counted only a few times. The J gene is TRBJ2-1, the V gene TRBV7-2, with TRBD2 matching 7 bases. Germline CDR1 and CDR2: SGHTA and FQGNSA. V trimming: 5 bases; J trimming: 4 bases; junction bases outside the gene matches: 8. This CDR3 is 15 amino acids long. In DNA form, the CDR3 reads TGTGCCAGCAGCCCAGCGGGGTCTATTTACAATGAGCAGTTCTTC. It is translated as CASSPAGSIYNEQFF.

This clone was seen a few times. The V call is TRBV7-9, the J call TRBJ1-2; D not resolved. The CDR3 is 15 residues long. Germline CDR1 and CDR2: SEHNR and FQNEAQ (reference sequence). V shed 6 bases and J shed 1 base, with 15 bases lying between them. Here the CDR3 reads CASRSSLEFNYGYTF. As DNA, the CDR3 is TGTGCCAGCAGGTCCTCTCTAGAGTTTAACTATGGCTACACCTTC.

This clone was detected only a few times. This chain joins TRBV5-1 and TRBJ2-1; D remains unclear. There are 14 residues in the CDR3. CDR1 and CDR2 from the germline V gene are SGHRS and YFSETQ. Trimming stripped 3 bases from V and 0 bases from J, with 7 bases between. In DNA, the CDR3 is TGCGCCAGCAGCTATATGAGCTCCTACAATGAGCAGTTCTTC. Translation: CASSYMSSYNEQFF.

This clone turned up a few times. The chain uses TRBV7-2 and TRBJ1-3; D remains unclear. Germline V gene sequence: CDR1 SGHTA, CDR2 FQGNSA. The CDR3 runs to 12 residues. The germline V and J ends were trimmed by 3 bases and 3 bases, with 3 bases remaining between them. DNA of the CDR3: TGTGCCAGCAGCTTGGGTGGAAACACCATATATTTT. This translates into CASSLGGNTIYF.

The rearrangement uses TRBV11-3 and TRBJ2-3, with 8 bases identical to TRBD2. Germline V gives CDR1 SGHNT, CDR2 YENEEA. The CDR3 runs to 16 residues. V trimming: 1 base; J trimming: 3 bases; junction bases outside the gene matches: 6. The DNA for the CDR3 is TGTGCCAGCAGCTTAGTAGATCGGGAGGGGACAGATACGCAGTATTTT. It yields the protein CASSLVDREGTDTQYF.

The rearrangement links TRBV2 to TRBJ2-7, with 11 bases lining up with TRBD1. Germline CDR1 SNHLY, CDR2 FYNNEI. The CDR3 consists of 13 residues. J gave up 5 bases and V 7 bases, and 4 bases lay outside the gene matches. The CDR3 loop reads CASNGQGAHEQYF. CDR3 DNA sequence: TGTGCCAGCAATGGACAGGGGGCCCACGAGCAGTACTTC. Full variable domain (remainder filled in from reference TRBV2 and TRBJ2-7): EPEVTQTPSHQVTQMGQEVILRCVPISNHLYFYWYRQILGQKVEFLVSFYNNEISEKSEIFDDQFSVERPDGSNFTLKIRSTKLEDSAMYFCASNGQGAHEQYFGPGTRLTVT.

The gene calls are TRBV28 and TRBJ2-1, with unresolved D. CDR1 and CDR2 (germline): MDHEN, SYDVKM. CDR3 length: 15 residues. Trimming took 10 bases from V and 3 from J, leaving 19 bases between them. CDR3 residues: CATYPTQLIYNEQFF. The CDR3 nucleotides read TGTGCCACCTACCCAACTCAACTGATCTACAATGAGCAGTTCTTC.

This clone was picked up a small number of times. CDR3 sequence: CASSLGLRETQYF. DNA for the CDR3: TGTGCCAGCAGCTTAGGGCTCCGAGAGACCCAGTACTTC. The chain has TRBV11-3 and TRBJ2-5; D not certain. Deletions cut 1 base from V and 4 bases from J, with 7 bases between. Germline V gene data show CDR1 as SGHNT and CDR2 as YENEEA. There are 13 residues in the CDR3.

This chain links TRBV9 with TRBJ2-2; D gene unclear. CDR1 SGDLS and CDR2 YYNGEE come from the germline V gene. Trimming removed 4 bases at V and 5 bases at J, with 12 bases between. The length of the CDR3 is 14 residues. The CDR3 loop reads CASSFSGLTGELFF. CDR3 nucleotide sequence: TGTGCCAGCAGCTTCTCCGGGCTAACCGGGGAGCTGTTTTTT.

There are a few counts of this clone. The CDR3 coding sequence is TGTGCCAGCAGCCCCGGGACAAGTCTTCCAGATACGCAGTATTTT. The encoded protein is CASSPGTSLPDTQYF. The V gene is TRBV9, the J gene TRBJ2-3; a weak D match, TRBD1 (6 bases). Per the germline V gene, CDR1 is SGDLS and CDR2 is YYNGEE. V lost 4 bases to trimming and J lost 4 bases, with 16 bases between them. The CDR3 spans 15 residues.

V usage is TRBV15 and J usage is TRBJ2-1; the match to TRBD1 covers 8 bases. Germline V lookup: CDR1 LNHNV, CDR2 YYDKDF (reference sequence). CDR3 length: 15 amino acids. Trimming removed 5 bases from V and 5 bases from J; junction bases left unmatched: 8. The DNA of the CDR3 is TGTGCCACCAGCGTACAGGACAGGGAAAACAATGAGCAGTTCTTC. Its translation is CATSVQDRENNEQFF.

The chain carries TRBV27 and TRBJ2-4, with 9 nucleotides matching TRBD2. Germline V gene sequence: CDR1 MNHEY, CDR2 SMNVEV (reference sequence). The length of the CDR3 is 18 residues. After removal of 5 bases from V and 4 bases from J, the junction contained 15 bases not matched to a gene. CDR3 bases: TGTGCCAGCAGTCCAATGGCTAGCGGGACCCAATGGAAAAACATTCAGTACTTC. It specifies CASSPMASGTQWKNIQYF.

The chain has TRBV7-2 and TRBJ1-1, with no clear D. This CDR3 has 15 amino acids. Trimming took off 3 bases at V and 4 bases at J, with 15 bases between the two ends. CDR1 SGHTA and CDR2 FQGNSA come from the germline V gene. The CDR3 DNA reads TGTGCCAGCAGCTTCTCCGACGGGGTCCCCACTGAAGCTTTCTTT. It yields the protein CASSFSDGVPTEAFF.

The chain uses TRBV7-9 and TRBJ1-2; tentative D call: TRBD1 (6 bases). This CDR3 contains 16 residues. V was trimmed by 1 base and J by 3 bases, leaving 15 bases between them. CDR1 and CDR2 (germline): SEHNR, FQNEAQ (reference sequence). The CDR3 here is CASSLGAGAGDYGYTF. The CDR3 DNA sequence: TGTGCCAGCAGCTTAGGGGCAGGGGCTGGAGACTATGGCTACACCTTC.

Only a few counts were recorded for this clone. The sample has other DNA sequences that encode this CDR3 too. The chain is built from TRBV28 and TRBJ2-1; 8 nucleotides agree with TRBD2. Germline-derived CDR1 and CDR2 are MDHEN and SYDVKM. The CDR3 has 15 residues. With V trimmed by 2 bases and J by 3 bases, 3 bases remained unmatched. CDR3 bases: TGTGCCAGCAGTTTAGCAGGGACTAGCTACAATGAGCAGTTCTTC. The encoded protein is CASSLAGTSYNEQFF.

This chain uses TRBV7-3 with TRBJ2-4, with a weak D call TRBD2 (6 bases). V was shortened by 3 bases and J by 6 bases, with 15 bases between the two germline ends. The length of the CDR3 is 15 residues. CDR1 SGHTA and CDR2 FQGTGA come from the germline V gene. CDR3 in DNA: TGTGCCAGCAGCTTCCTCGGAGGGACGGGAAACATTCAGTACTTC. This encodes CASSFLGGTGNIQYF.

This clone showed up just a few times. V and J are TRBV10-3 and TRBJ2-7; 9 nucleotides align to TRBD2. The germline CDR1 and CDR2 sequences are ENHRY and SYGVKD. The CDR3 runs 14 residues. J lost 5 bases, V lost 8 bases, and 10 bases had no gene match. The CDR3 protein is CAIGQREDLNEQYF. The CDR3 nucleotides are TGTGCCATCGGACAGCGGGAGGATCTTAACGAGCAGTACTTC.

This clone was counted between two and nine times. The V and J genes are TRBV5-1 and TRBJ2-1; 14 bases fit TRBD2. Germline CDR1 and CDR2: SGHRS and YFSETQ. The CDR3 sequence is 16 residues long. V trimming: 2 bases; J trimming: 4 bases; junction bases outside the gene matches: 2. DNA of the CDR3: TGCGCCAGCAGCTTCGGGACTAGCGGGGGTTACAATGAGCAGTTCTTC. Residues: CASSFGTSGGYNEQFF. The whole variable domain, remainder taken from reference TRBV5-1 and TRBJ2-1, is KAGVTQTPRYLIKTRGQQVTLSCSPISGHRSVSWYQQTPGQGLQFLFEYFSETQRNKGNFPGRFSGRQFSNSRSEMNVSTLELGDSALYLCASSFGTSGGYNEQFFGPGTRLTVL.

This chain uses TRBV28 with TRBJ1-5, with 7 nucleotides matching TRBD1. The CDR3 totals 14 residues. Germline V gives CDR1 MDHEN, CDR2 SYDVKM. V shed 8 bases, J shed 5 bases, and the junction held 9 bases outside the gene matches. This CDR3 is CASGTTGTYQPQHF. The CDR3 DNA is TGTGCCAGCGGTACGACAGGGACTTATCAGCCCCAGCATTTT.

This clone was detected only a few times. V and J are TRBV28 and TRBJ2-1; D might be TRBD2 (7 bases). V lost 4 bases to trimming and J lost 12 bases, with 13 bases between them. This CDR3 has 12 amino acids. Germline V gives CDR1 MDHEN, CDR2 SYDVKM. CDR3 sequence reads: CASSSWRGGQFF. Here the CDR3 DNA reads TGTGCCAGCAGTTCCTGGAGGGGGGGGCAGTTCTTC. Full variable domain (rest looked up from reference TRBV28 and TRBJ2-1): DVKVTQSSRYLVKRTGEKVFLECVQDMDHENMFWYRQDPGLGLRLIYFSYDVKMKEKGDIPEGYSVSREKKERFSLILESASTNQTSMYLCASSSWRGGQFFGPGTRLTVL.